The rows below give T cell receptor beta chains drawn from one sample of a study of T-cell memory formation after mild COVID-19. TCRdb used MiXCR to reprocess the 5' RACE reads, holding one entry per CDR3 protein. Here the sample spans some 350,000 distinct CDR3 sequences, roughly 15% being singletons. The sample comprised PBMCs or a T cell subset sorted from them (not recorded which). Receptors originate from a young man who had mild COVID-19 (a few samples of this study predate the infection). Cell type and time point are not known. Each CDR3 is given without its conserved first and last residue. A D gene is named only where the DNA matches it firmly. Only some rows state a clone size, as once, few, many or a class for expanded clones.

clone_size j_call v_call d_call cdr3_aa
few TRBJ2-3 TRBV6-5 NA ASSPRGGHTQY
few TRBJ2-4 TRBV5-6 NA ASSLGFIRDQQY
NA TRBJ1-1 TRBV19 TRBD1 ASRARDRDTEAF
few TRBJ1-4 TRBV7-8 NA ASSLTVGRLISMANEKLF
NA TRBJ2-2 TRBV5-1 NA ASSRTFTGNTGELF
many TRBJ2-3 TRBV7-9 TRBD2 ASSFGLVADTQY
NA TRBJ1-5 TRBV20-1 NA SASTSWGFRSNQPQH
many TRBJ2-5 TRBV5-1 TRBD2 ASSLGTSGGVETQY
few TRBJ2-3 TRBV6-2/TRBV6-3 NA AVQSTDTQY
few TRBJ1-1 TRBV6-5 NA ASTPSGNTEAF
many TRBJ2-1 TRBV4-3 TRBD2 ASSPRGLAGNEQF
NA TRBJ2-5 TRBV5-1 TRBD2 ASSLAIGAGGTQETQY
NA TRBJ1-1 TRBV12-3/TRBV12-4 NA ASITGRSKTEAF
NA TRBJ1-1 TRBV7-9 NA ASSFQGTVTEAF
NA TRBJ2-2 TRBV4-2 NA ASSQERRGNTGELF
many TRBJ2-3 TRBV5-1 NA ASSSLPSTDTQY
few TRBJ2-3 TRBV7-3 NA ASSFAGPRTDTQY
few TRBJ2-5 TRBV7-3 NA ASSSDGPGAQY
many TRBJ2-3 TRBV9 NA ASSVDWSTDTQY
NA TRBJ2-3 TRBV7-9 TRBD2 ASSQSSGGADTQY
few TRBJ2-1 TRBV5-1 NA ASSLETGTNEQF
few TRBJ1-5 TRBV2 NA ASSEWVGNQPQH
NA TRBJ2-7 TRBV18 NA ASSPPARVSSYEQY
NA TRBJ1-1 TRBV7-8 NA ASSFPGSLNTEAF
NA TRBJ2-2 TRBV7-2 TRBD2 ASSLTSGTAGAGELF
NA TRBJ1-2 TRBV6-6 NA ASSYFPEQDGYT
once TRBJ2-7 TRBV20-1 TRBD1 SAHRGSIYEQY
NA TRBJ2-6 TRBV7-6 TRBD1 ASSLPPGQGPSGANVLT
NA TRBJ2-7 TRBV5-1 TRBD1 ASSLLGQGLNEQY
NA TRBJ2-7 TRBV12-3/TRBV12-4 NA ASSLTGGAYEQY
NA TRBJ2-6 TRBV7-9 NA ASSLVRGANVLT
NA TRBJ2-1 TRBV9 NA ASSADNEQF
NA TRBJ2-1 TRBV5-1 TRBD2 ASSRLAAYNEQF
many TRBJ2-5 TRBV5-1 TRBD2 ASSTSGGAEETQY
NA TRBJ2-5 TRBV2 TRBD2 ASSATSGEKTQY
NA TRBJ2-3 TRBV2 NA ASTEGYGSGEPDTQY
few TRBJ1-1 TRBV6-6 TRBD1 ASSYSGGVREAF
NA TRBJ2-3 TRBV5-4 NA ASSASGTRDPDTQY
NA TRBJ2-3 TRBV5-1 NA ASSVVGVNTDTQY
many TRBJ2-5 TRBV5-1 NA ASSGRPQETQY
few TRBJ2-2 TRBV6-6 NA ASSYWGASRTGELF
many TRBJ2-3 TRBV4-3 TRBD1 ASSQQGATDTQY
few TRBJ2-5 TRBV20-1 NA SARGSGTQY